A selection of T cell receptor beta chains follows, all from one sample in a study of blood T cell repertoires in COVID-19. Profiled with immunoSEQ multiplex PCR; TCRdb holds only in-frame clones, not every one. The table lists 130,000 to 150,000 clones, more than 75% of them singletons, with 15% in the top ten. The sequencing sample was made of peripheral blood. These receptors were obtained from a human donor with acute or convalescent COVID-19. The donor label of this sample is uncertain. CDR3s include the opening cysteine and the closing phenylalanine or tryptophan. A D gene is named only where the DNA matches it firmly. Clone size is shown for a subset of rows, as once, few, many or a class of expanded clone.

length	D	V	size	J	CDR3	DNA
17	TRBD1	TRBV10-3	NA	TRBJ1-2	CAISEYKGTGGFYGYTF	TGTGCCATCAGTGAGTACAAGGGGACAGGGGGTTTTTATGGCTACACCTTC
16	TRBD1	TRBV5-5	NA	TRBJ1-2	CASSPAGYTGGHGYTF	TGTGCCAGCAGCCCGGCGGGATACACAGGGGGCCACGGCTACACCTTC
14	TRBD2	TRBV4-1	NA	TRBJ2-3	CASSQEAGTDTQYF	TGCGCCAGCAGCCAAGAAGCGGGGACAGATACGCAGTATTTT
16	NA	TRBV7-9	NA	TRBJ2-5	CASSTPFRGTGETQYF	TGTGCCAGCAGCACACCATTCAGGGGAACTGGAGAGACCCAGTACTTC
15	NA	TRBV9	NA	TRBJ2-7	CASSARPGDTYEQYF	TGTGCCAGCAGCGCCCGACCAGGGGACACCTACGAGCAGTACTTC
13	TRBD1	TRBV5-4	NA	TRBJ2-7	CASSLTGGYEQYF	TGTGCCAGCAGCTTGACAGGGGGCTACGAGCAGTACTTC
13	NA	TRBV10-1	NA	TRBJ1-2	CASSGDFNYGYTF	TGCGCCAGCAGCGGGGATTTTAACTATGGCTACACCTTC
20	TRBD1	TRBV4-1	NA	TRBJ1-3	CASSQAPPSTGLNSGNTIYF	TGCGCCAGCAGCCAAGCCCCCCCGTCGACAGGGCTTAACTCTGGAAACACCATATATTTT
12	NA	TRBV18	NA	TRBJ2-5	CASSPGGETQYF	TGTGCCAGCTCACCCGGAGGGGAGACCCAGTACTTC
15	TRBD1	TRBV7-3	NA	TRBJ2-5	CASSLWTGKGETQYF	TGTGCCAGCAGCCTCTGGACAGGGAAAGGAGAGACCCAGTACTTC
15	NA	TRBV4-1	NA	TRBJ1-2	CASSQLTGANYGYTF	TGCGCCAGCAGCCAACTCACAGGCGCTAACTATGGCTACACCTTC
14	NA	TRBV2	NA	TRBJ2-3	CASSTGPPTDTQYF	TGTGCCAGCAGTACAGGGCCCCCGACAGATACGCAGTATTTT
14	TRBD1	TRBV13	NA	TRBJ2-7	CASTWGQGHYEQYF	TGTGCCAGCACCTGGGGACAGGGCCACTACGAGCAGTACTTC
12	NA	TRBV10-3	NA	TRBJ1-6	CAISDNSSPLHF	TGTGCCATCAGTGACAACAGTTCACCCCTCCACTTT
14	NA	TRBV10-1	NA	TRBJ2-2	CASSDRVNTGELFF	TGCGCCAGCAGTGACAGGGTGAACACCGGGGAGCTGTTTTTT
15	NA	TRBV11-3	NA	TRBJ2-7	CASSLDGRDLDEQYF	TGTGCCAGCAGCTTAGATGGCAGGGATCTTGACGAGCAGTACTTC
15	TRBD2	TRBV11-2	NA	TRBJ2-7	CASTQRRGGPHEQYF	TGTGCCAGCACCCAGAGGCGCGGGGGGCCCCACGAGCAGTACTTC
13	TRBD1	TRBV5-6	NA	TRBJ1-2	CASSLDRGHGYTF	TGTGCCAGCAGCTTGGACAGGGGACATGGCTACACCTTC
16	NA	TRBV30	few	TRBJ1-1	CAWSPRPTGRRTEAFF	TGTGCCTGGAGTCCTAGGCCGACAGGACGTAGGACTGAAGCTTTCTTT
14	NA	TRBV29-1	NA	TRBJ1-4	CSAQSPLAGEKLFF	TGCAGCGCCCAGTCGCCCCTCGCTGGTGAAAAACTGTTTTTT
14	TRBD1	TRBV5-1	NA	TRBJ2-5	CASSPGQAQETQYF	TGCGCCAGCAGCCCAGGACAGGCCCAAGAGACCCAGTACTTC
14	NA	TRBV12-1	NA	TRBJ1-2	CASSPSTQGYGYTF	TGTGCCAGCAGCCCTTCGACACAGGGCTATGGCTACACCTTC
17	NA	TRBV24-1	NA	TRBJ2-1	CATSDSTGQGWTDEQFF	TGTGCCACCAGTGATTCTACGGGCCAGGGTTGGACAGATGAGCAGTTCTTC
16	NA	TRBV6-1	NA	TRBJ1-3	CASSDVGGVSGNTIYF	TGTGCCAGCAGTGACGTTGGCGGGGTTTCTGGAAACACCATATATTTT
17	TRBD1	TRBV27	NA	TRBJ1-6	CASSLNIPGQGNSPLHF	TGTGCCAGCAGTTTAAATATTCCGGGACAGGGTAATTCACCCCTCCACTTT
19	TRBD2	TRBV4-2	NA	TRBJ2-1	CASSQEYGTSGGRHPEQFF	TGTGCCAGCAGCCAAGAATATGGTACTAGCGGGGGGAGGCATCCTGAGCAGTTCTTC
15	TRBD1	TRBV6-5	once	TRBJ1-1	CASSDLGQGAAEAFF	TGTGCCAGCAGCGACCTCGGACAGGGGGCGGCTGAAGCTTTCTTT
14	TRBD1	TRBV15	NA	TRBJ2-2	CATSKRQGTGELFF	TGTGCCACCAGCAAAAGACAGGGGACCGGGGAGCTGTTTTTT
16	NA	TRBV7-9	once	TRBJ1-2	CASSFQTNRVRDGYTF	TGTGCCAGCAGCTTTCAGACCAACAGGGTTCGGGATGGCTACACCTTC
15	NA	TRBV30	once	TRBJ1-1	CAWSVPSPGNTEAFF	TGTGCCTGGAGTGTACCTTCCCCCGGGAACACTGAAGCTTTCTTT
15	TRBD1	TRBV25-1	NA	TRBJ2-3	CASGPGQGDTDTQYF	TGTGCCAGCGGGCCCGGACAGGGCGACACAGATACGCAGTATTTT
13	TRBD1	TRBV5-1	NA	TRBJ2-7	CASRRTGLYEQYF	TGCGCCAGCAGACGGACAGGGCTTTACGAGCAGTACTTC
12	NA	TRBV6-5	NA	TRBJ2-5	CASSPSGETQYF	TGTGCCAGCAGTCCATCCGGGGAGACCCAGTACTTC
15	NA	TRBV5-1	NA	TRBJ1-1	CASSFTQQPNTEAFF	TGCGCCAGCAGCTTTACCCAACAACCGAACACTGAAGCTTTCTTT
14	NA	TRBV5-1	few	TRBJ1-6	CASRNLRDNSPLHF	TGCGCCAGCAGGAATCTGCGGGATAATTCACCCCTCCACTTT
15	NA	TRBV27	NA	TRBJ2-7	CASSLRTGSSYEQYF	TGTGCCAGCAGTTTGCGTACAGGGTCCTCCTACGAGCAGTACTTC
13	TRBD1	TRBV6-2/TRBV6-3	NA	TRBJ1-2	CASSLQGRGGYTF	TGTGCCAGCAGCTTACAGGGGAGAGGAGGCTACACCTTC
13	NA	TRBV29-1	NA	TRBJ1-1	CSVVSGGTSEAFF	TGCAGCGTTGTTAGCGGGGGAACATCTGAAGCTTTCTTT
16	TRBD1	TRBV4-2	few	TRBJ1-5	CASSQGAQGGSQPQHF	TGTGCCAGCAGCCAAGGGGCACAGGGGGGTTCTCAGCCCCAGCATTTT
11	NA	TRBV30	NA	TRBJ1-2	CAWTGTYGYTF	TGTGCCTGGACAGGGACTTATGGCTACACCTTC
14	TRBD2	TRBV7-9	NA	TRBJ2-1	CASSFSGVGHEQFF	TGTGCCAGCAGCTTTAGCGGGGTTGGCCATGAGCAGTTCTTC
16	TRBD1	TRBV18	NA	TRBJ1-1	CASSQRVRDRATEAFF	TGTGCCAGCTCACAAAGAGTGCGGGACAGGGCCACTGAAGCTTTCTTT
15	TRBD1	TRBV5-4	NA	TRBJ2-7	CASSLGTGISYEQYF	TGTGCCAGCAGCTTGGGGACAGGGATCTCCTACGAGCAGTACTTC
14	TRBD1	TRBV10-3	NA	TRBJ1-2	CAISDGQGVYGYTF	TGTGCCATCAGTGACGGGCAGGGGGTCTATGGCTACACCTTC
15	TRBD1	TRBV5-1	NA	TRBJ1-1	CASSTRSGQGALTFF	TGCGCCAGCAGCACTCGGTCGGGACAGGGGGCTCTGACTTTCTTT
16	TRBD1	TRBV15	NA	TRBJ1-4	CATSRELYRGGEKLFF	TGTGCCACCAGCAGAGAGCTCTACAGGGGGGGGGAAAAACTGTTTTTT
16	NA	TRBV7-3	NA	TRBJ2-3	CASSSPTAGQADTQYF	TGTGCCAGCAGCTCTCCGACGGCGGGGCAGGCAGATACGCAGTATTTT
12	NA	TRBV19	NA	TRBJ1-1	CASSPSGSGAFF	TGTGCCAGTAGTCCTTCCGGCTCGGGAGCTTTCTTT
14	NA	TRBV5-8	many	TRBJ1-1	CASSLVAGGKEAFF	TGTGCCAGCAGCTTGGTGGCGGGGGGAAAGGAAGCTTTCTTT
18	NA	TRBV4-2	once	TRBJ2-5	CASSQDRASLRSTGTQYF	TGTGCCAGCAGCCAAGATAGGGCTAGCCTCCGTTCTACGGGGACCCAGTACTTC
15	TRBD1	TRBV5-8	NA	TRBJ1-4	CAPGTGRISNEKLFF	TGTGCCCCCGGGACAGGGAGGATCTCAAATGAAAAACTGTTTTTT
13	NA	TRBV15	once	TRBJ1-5	CATSREEARPQHF	TGTGCCACCAGCAGAGAAGAGGCTAGGCCCCAGCATTTT
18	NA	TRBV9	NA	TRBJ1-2	CASSVRVMGRAANYGYTF	TGTGCCAGCAGCGTACGGGTTATGGGCAGGGCTGCTAACTATGGCTACACCTTC
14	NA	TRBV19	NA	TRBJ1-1	CASSAQGTNTEAFF	TGTGCCAGTAGTGCTCAGGGGACGAACACTGAAGCTTTCTTT
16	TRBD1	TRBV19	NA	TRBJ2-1	CASSPGSGQGLYEQFF	TGTGCCAGTAGTCCGGGTTCGGGACAGGGACTTTATGAGCAGTTCTTC
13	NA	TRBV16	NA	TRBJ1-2	CASSTIQGNGYTF	TGTGCCAGCAGCACGATACAGGGAAATGGCTACACCTTC
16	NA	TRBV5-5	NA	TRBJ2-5	CASSLGAHGGPETQYF	TGTGCCAGCAGCTTGGGGGCACACGGGGGACCGGAGACCCAGTACTTC
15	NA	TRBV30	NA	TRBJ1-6	CAWSVPKQGSAPLHF	TGTGCCTGGAGTGTACCTAAGCAGGGATCGGCACCCCTCCACTTT
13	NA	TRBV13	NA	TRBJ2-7	CASSGTDGHEQYF	TGTGCCAGCAGCGGGACTGATGGCCACGAGCAGTACTTC
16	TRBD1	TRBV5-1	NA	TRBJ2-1	CASSPGPGQGAREQFF	TGCGCCAGCAGCCCCGGTCCGGGACAGGGGGCTCGGGAGCAGTTCTTC